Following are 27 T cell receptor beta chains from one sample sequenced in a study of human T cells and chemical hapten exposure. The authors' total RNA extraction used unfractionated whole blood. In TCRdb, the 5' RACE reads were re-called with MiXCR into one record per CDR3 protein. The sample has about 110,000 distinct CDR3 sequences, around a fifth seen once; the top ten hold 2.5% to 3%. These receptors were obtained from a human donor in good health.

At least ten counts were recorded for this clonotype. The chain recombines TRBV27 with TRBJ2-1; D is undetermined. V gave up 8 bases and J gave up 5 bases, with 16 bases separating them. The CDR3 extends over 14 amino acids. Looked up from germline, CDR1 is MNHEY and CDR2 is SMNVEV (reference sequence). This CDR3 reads CASSLLTHHNEQFF. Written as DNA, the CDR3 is TGTGCCAGCTCCCTACTGACCCACCACAATGAGCAGTTCTTC.

This chain's CDR3 is CASSFRDTQETQYF. CDR3 coding DNA: TGTGCCAGCAGCTTCCGGGACACCCAAGAGACCCAGTACTTC. The chain has TRBV7-9 and TRBJ2-5, with D possibly being TRBD1 (6 bases). V was pared by 3 bases and J by 1 base, with 9 bases between. Germline V gives CDR1 SEHNR, CDR2 FQNEAQ (reference sequence). The CDR3 consists of 14 residues.

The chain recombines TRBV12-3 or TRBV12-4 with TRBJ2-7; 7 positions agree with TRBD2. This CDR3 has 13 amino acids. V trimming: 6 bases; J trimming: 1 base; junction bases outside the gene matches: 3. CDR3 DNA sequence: TGTGCCAGCAGCGGACTAGATTCCTACGAGCAGTACTTC. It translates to CASSGLDSYEQYF.

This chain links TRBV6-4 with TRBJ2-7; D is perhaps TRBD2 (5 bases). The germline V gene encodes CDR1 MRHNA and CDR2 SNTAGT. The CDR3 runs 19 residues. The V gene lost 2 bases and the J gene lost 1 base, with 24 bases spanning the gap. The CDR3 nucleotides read TGTGCCAGCAGTGACGGCGGGCAAATTGCGGTCCCCCATTCCTACGAGCAGTACTTC. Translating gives CASSDGGQIAVPHSYEQYF.

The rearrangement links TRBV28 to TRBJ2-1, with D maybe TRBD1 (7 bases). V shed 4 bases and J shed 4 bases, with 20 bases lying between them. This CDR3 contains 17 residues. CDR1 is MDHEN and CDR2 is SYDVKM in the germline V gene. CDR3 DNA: TGTGCCAGCAGTTCCCGTCGCGGGACAGTCCTGTACAATGAGCAGTTCTTC. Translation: CASSSRRGTVLYNEQFF. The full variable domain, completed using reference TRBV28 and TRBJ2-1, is DVKVTQSSRYLVKRTGEKVFLECVQDMDHENMFWYRQDPGLGLRLIYFSYDVKMKEKGDIPEGYSVSREKKERFSLILESASTNQTSMYLCASSSRRGTVLYNEQFFGPGTRLTVL.

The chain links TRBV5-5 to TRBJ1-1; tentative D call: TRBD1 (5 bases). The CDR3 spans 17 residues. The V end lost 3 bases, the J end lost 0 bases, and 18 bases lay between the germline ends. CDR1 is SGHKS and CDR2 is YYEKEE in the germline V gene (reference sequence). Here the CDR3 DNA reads TGTGCCAGCAGCTCTGAGGGGCCCCTGTTCATGAACACTGAAGCTTTCTTT. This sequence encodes CASSSEGPLFMNTEAFF.

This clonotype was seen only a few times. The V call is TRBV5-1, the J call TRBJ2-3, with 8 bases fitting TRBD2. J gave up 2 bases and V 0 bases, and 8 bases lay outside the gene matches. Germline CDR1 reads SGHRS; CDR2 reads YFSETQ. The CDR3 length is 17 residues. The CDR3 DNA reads TGCGCCAGCAGCTTGGCCGCCAGCGGGAGTATCACAGATACGCAGTATTTT. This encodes CASSLAASGSITDTQYF. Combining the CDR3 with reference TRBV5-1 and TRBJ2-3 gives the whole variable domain KAGVTQTPRYLIKTRGQQVTLSCSPISGHRSVSWYQQTPGQGLQFLFEYFSETQRNKGNFPGRFSGRQFSNSRSEMNVSTLELGDSALYLCASSLAASGSITDTQYFGPGTRLTVL.

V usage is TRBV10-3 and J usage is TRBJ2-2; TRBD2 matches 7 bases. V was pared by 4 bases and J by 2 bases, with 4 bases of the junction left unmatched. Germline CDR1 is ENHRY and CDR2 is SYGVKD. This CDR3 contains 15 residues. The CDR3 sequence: CAISGGGLNTGELFF. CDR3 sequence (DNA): TGTGCCATCAGTGGGGGAGGGCTCAACACCGGGGAGCTGTTTTTT.

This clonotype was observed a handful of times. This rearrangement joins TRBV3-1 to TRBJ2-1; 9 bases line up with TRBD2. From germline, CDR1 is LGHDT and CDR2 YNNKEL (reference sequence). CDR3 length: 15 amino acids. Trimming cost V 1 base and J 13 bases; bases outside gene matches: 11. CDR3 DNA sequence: TGTGCCAGCAGCCAAGGAGTGTCCGGGACTAGCACCCAGTTCTTC. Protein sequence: CASSQGVSGTSTQFF.

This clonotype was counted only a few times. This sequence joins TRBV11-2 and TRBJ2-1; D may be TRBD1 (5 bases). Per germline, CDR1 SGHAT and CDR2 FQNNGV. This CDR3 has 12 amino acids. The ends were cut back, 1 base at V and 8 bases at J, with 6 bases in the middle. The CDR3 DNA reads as TGTGCCAGCAGCTTAGGGGGCGATGAGCAGTTCTTC. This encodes CASSLGGDEQFF.

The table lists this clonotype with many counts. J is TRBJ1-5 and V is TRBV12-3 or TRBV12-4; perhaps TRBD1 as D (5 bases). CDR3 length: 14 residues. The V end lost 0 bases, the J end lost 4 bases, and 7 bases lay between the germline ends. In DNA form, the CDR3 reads TGTGCCAGCAGTTTAGCCGGGGGGAATCAGCCCCAGCATTTT. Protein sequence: CASSLAGGNQPQHF.

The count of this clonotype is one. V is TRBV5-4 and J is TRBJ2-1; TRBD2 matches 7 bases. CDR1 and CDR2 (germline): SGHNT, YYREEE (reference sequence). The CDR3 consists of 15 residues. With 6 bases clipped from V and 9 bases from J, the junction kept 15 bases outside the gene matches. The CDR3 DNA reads TGTGCCAGCATCCAAAGCGGGAATCCCCCTGGTGAGCAGTTCTTC. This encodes CASIQSGNPPGEQFF.

The CDR3 loop is CASSPGGNGYTF. The CDR3, as DNA: TGCGCCAGCAGCCCAGGGGGCAATGGCTACACCTTC. This sequence joins TRBV10-2 and TRBJ1-2; 8 bases align to TRBD1. The CDR3 covers 12 residues. Germline loops: CDR1 WSHSY, CDR2 SAAADI. The V segment lost 6 bases and the J segment 6 bases; nucleotides outside the gene matches: 3.

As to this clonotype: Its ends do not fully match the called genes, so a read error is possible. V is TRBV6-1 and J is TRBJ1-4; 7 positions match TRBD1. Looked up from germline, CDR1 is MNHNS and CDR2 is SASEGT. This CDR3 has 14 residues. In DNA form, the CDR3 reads TGTGCCAGCAGCTTACAGGGGAGGTATGAAAACCTGTTTTTT. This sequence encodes CASSLQGRYENLFF.

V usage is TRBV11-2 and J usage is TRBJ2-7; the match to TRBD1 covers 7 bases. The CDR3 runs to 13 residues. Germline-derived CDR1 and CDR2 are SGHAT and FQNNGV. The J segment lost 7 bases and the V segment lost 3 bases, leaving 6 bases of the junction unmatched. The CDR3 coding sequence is TGTGCCAGCAGCTTCGGGACAGTCGGTGAGCAGTACTTC. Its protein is CASSFGTVGEQYF. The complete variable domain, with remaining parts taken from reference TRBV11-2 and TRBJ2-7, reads EAGVAQSPRYKIIEKRQSVAFWCNPISGHATLYWYQQILGQGPKLLIQFQNNGVVDDSQLPKDRFSAERLKGVDSTLKIQPAKLEDSAVYLCASSFGTVGEQYFGPGTRLTVT.

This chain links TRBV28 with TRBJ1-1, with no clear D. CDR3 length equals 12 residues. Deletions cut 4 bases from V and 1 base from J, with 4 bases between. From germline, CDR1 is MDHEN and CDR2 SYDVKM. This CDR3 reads CASSWENTEAFF. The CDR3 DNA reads TGTGCCAGCAGTTGGGAGAACACTGAAGCTTTCTTT.

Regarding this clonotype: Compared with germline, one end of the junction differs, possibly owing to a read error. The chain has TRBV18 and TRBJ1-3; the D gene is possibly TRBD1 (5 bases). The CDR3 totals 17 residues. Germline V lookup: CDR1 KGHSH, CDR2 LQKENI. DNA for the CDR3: TGTGCCAGCACACCAAGGAGGGACCCCCTCTCTGGAAACACCATATATTTT. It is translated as CASTPRRDPLSGNTIYF.

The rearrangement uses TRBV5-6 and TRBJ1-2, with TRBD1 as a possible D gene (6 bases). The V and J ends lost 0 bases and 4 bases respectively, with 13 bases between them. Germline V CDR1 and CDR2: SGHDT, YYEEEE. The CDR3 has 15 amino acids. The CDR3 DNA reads TGTGCCAGCAGCTTGGAGCCAGGGGACACCTATGGCTACACCTTC. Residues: CASSLEPGDTYGYTF. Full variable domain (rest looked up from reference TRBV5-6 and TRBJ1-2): DAGVTQSPTHLIKTRGQQVTLRCSPKSGHDTVSWYQQALGQGPQFIFQYYEEEERQRGNFPDRFSGHQFPNYSSELNVNALLLGDSALYLCASSLEPGDTYGYTFGSGTRLTVV.

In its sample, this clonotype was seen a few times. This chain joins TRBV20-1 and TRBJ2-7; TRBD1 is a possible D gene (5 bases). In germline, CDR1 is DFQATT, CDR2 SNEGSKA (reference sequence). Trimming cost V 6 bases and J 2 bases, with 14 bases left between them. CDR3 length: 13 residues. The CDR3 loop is CSARKQVTYEQYF. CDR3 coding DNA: TGCAGTGCCAGAAAACAGGTGACCTACGAGCAGTACTTC.

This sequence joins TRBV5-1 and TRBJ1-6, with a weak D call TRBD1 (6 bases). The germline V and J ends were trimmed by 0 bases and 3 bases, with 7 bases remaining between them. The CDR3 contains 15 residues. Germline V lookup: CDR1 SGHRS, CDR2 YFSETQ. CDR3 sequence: CASSLGQVYNSPLHF. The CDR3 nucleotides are TGCGCCAGCAGCTTGGGACAGGTCTATAATTCACCCCTCCACTTT.

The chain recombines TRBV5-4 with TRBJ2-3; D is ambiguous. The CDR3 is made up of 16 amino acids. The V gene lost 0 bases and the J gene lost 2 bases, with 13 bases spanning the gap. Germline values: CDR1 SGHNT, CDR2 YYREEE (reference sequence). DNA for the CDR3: TGTGCCAGCAGCTTGGCTGGATTCTCCGACACAGATACGCAGTATTTT. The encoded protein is CASSLAGFSDTDTQYF.

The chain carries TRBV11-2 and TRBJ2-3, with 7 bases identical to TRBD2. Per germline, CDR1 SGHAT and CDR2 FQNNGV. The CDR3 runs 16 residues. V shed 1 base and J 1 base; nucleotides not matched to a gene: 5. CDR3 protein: CASSLVGGGGTDTQYF. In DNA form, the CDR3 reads TGTGCCAGCAGCTTAGTGGGGGGGGGAGGCACAGATACGCAGTATTTT.

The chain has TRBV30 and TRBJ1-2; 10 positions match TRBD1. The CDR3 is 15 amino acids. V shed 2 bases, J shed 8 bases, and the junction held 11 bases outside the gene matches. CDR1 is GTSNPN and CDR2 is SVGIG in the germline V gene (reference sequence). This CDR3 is CAWSTVQGQGSGYTF. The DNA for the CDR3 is TGTGCCTGGAGTACTGTTCAGGGACAGGGGAGCGGCTACACCTTC.

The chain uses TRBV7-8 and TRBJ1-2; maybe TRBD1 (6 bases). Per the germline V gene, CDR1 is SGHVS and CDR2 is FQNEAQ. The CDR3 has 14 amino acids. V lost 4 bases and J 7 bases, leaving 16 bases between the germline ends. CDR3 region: CASSSAAGGSGYTF. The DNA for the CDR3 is TGTGCCAGCAGCTCGGCGGCTGGGGGCTCTGGCTACACCTTC.

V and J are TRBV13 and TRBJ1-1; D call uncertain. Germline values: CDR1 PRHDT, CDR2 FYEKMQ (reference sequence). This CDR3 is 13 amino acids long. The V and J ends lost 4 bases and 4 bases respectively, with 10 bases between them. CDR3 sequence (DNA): TGTGCCAGCAGCTCCCTCGGGTCCACTGAAGCTTTCTTT. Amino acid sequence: CASSSLGSTEAFF.

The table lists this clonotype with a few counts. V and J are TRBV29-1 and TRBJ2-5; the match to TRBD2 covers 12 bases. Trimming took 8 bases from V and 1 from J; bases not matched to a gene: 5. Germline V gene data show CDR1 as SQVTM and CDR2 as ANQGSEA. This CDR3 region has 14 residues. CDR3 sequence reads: CSHGLAGIQETQYF. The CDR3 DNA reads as TGCAGCCACGGACTAGCGGGGATCCAAGAGACCCAGTACTTC.

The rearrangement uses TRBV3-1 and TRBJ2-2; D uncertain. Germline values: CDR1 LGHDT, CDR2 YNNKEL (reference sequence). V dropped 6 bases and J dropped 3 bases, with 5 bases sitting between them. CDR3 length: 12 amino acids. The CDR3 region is CASRTYTGELFF. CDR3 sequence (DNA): TGTGCCAGCAGGACATACACCGGGGAGCTGTTTTTT.